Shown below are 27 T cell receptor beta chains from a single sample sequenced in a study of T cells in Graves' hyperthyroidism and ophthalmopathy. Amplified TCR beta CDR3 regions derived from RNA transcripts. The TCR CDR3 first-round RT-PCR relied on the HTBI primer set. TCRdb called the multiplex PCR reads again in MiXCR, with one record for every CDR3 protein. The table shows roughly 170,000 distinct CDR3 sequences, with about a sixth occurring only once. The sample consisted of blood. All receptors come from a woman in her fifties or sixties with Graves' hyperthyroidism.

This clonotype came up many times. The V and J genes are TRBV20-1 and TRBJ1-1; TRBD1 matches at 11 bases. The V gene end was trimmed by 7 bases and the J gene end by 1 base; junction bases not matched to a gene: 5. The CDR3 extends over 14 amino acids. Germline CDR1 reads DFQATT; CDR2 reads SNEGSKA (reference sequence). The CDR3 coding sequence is TGCAGTGTTGGACAGGGGGCCTCGAACACTGAAGCTTTCTTT. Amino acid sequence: CSVGQGASNTEAFF.

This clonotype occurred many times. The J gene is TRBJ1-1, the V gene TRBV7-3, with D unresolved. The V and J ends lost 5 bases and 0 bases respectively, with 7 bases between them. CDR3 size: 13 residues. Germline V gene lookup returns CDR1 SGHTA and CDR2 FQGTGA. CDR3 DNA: TGTGCCAGCAGCAAACAGTTGAACACTGAAGCTTTCTTT. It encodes CASSKQLNTEAFF. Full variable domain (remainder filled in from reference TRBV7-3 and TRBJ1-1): GAGVSQTPSNKVTEKGKYVELRCDPISGHTALYWYRQSLGQGPEFLIYFQGTGAADDSGLPNDRFFAVRPEGSVSTLKIQRTERGDSAVYLCASSKQLNTEAFFGQGTRLTVV.

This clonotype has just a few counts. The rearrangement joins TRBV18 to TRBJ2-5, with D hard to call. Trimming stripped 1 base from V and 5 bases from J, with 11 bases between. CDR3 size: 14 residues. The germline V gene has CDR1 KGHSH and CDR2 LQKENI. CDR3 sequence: CASSPRTTDETQYF. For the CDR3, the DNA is TGTGCCAGCTCACCACGCACTACCGATGAGACCCAGTACTTC.

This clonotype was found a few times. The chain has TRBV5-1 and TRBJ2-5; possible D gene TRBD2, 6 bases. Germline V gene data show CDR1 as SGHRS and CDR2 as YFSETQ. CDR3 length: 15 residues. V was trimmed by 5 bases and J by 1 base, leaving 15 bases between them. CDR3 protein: CASSKLALPQETQYF. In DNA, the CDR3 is TGCGCCAGCAGTAAGCTAGCGCTACCCCAAGAGACCCAGTACTTC. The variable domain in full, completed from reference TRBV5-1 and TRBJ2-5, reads KAGVTQTPRYLIKTRGQQVTLSCSPISGHRSVSWYQQTPGQGLQFLFEYFSETQRNKGNFPGRFSGRQFSNSRSEMNVSTLELGDSALYLCASSKLALPQETQYFGPGTRLLVL.

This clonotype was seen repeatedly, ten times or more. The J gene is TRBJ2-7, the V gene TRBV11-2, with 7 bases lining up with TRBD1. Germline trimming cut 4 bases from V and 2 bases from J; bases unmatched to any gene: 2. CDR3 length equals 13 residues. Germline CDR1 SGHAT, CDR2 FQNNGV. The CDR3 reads CASSWGQTYEQYF. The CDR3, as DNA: TGTGCCAGCAGCTGGGGACAGACCTACGAGCAGTACTTC.

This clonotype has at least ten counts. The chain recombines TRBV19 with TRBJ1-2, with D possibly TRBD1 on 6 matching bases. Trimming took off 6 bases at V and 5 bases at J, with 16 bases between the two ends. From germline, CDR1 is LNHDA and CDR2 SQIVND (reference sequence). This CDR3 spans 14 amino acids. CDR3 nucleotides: TGTGCCAGTAGCGCGGGGGCCCTTCAATATGGCTACACCTTC. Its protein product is CASSAGALQYGYTF.

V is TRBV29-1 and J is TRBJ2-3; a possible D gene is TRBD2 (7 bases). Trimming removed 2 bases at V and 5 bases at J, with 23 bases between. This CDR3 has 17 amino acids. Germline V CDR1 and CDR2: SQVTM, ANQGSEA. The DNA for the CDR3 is TGCAGCGTTGAATCCTCCGACAGGAAGTGGGGGGGAGATACGCAGTATTTT. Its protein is CSVESSDRKWGGDTQYF.

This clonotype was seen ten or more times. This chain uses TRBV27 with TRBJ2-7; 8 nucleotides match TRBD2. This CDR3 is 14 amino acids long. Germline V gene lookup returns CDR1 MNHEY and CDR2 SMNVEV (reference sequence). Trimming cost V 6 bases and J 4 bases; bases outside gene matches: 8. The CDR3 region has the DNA TGTGCCAGCAGCCCCCGGGGGGGCGCATACGAGCAGTACTTC. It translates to CASSPRGGAYEQYF.

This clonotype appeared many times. CDR3 DNA sequence: TGTGCCAGCAGCTTTTCAGGGAATAATTCACCCCTCCACTTT. Amino acids: CASSFSGNNSPLHF. The genes are TRBV7-8 and TRBJ1-6; D is possibly TRBD1 (5 bases). The germline V gene encodes CDR1 SGHVS and CDR2 FQNEAQ. The CDR3 is 14 residues long. V lost 3 bases and J 5 bases, leaving 8 bases between the germline ends.

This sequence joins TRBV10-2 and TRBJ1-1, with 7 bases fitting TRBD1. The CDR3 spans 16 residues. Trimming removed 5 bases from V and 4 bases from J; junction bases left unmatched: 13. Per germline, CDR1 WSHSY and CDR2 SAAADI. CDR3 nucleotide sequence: TGCGCCAGCAGTAACGCGGGACAGCTGGGAAGCACTGAAGCTTTCTTT. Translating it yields CASSNAGQLGSTEAFF.

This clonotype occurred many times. The CDR3 DNA is TGTGCCAGCAGCTTAGGGACCCAGCCCCAGCATTTT. Protein product: CASSLGTQPQHF. The chain links TRBV7-9 to TRBJ1-5, with D hard to call. V lost 1 base to trimming and J lost 7 bases, with 5 bases between them. The CDR3 has 12 amino acids. From germline, CDR1 is SEHNR and CDR2 FQNEAQ (reference sequence).

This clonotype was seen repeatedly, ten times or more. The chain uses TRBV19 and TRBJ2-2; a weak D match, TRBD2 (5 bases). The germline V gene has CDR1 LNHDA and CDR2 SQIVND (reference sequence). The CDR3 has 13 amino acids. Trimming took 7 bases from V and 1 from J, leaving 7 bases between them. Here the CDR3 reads CASMRENTGELFF. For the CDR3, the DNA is TGTGCCAGTATGAGGGAGAACACCGGGGAGCTGTTTTTT.

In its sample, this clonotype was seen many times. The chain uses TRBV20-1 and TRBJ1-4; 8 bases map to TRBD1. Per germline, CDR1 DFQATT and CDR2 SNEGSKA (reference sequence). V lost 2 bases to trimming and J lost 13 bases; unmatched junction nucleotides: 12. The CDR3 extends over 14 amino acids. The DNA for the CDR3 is TGCAGTGCTAGACCGGGACAGGAGGTGAAAAGACTGTTTTTT. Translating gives CSARPGQEVKRLFF.

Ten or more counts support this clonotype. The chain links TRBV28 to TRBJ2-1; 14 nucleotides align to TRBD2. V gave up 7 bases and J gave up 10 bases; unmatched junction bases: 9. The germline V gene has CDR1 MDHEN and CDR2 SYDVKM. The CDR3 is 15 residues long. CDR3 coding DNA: TGTGCCAGCAACCCAAGGACTAGCGGGGGGTACGAGCAGTTCTTC. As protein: CASNPRTSGGYEQFF.

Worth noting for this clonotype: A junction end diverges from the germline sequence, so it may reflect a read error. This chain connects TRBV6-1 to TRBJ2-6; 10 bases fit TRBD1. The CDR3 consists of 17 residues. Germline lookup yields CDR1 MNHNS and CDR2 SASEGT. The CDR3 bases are TGTGCCAGCAGCTCCGGGACAGGGGATTCTGGGACCAACGTCCTGACTTTC. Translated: CASSSGTGDSGTNVLTF.

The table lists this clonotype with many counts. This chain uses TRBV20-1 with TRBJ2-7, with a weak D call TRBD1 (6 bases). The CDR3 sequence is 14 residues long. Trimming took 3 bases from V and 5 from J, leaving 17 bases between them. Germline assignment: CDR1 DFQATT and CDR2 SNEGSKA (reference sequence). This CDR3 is CSASFSAGVNEQYF. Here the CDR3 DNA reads TGCAGTGCTAGCTTCTCGGCAGGGGTCAACGAGCAGTACTTC.

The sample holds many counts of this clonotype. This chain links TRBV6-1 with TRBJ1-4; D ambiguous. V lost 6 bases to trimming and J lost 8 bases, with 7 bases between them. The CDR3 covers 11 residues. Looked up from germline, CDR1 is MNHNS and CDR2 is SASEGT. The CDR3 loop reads CASREREKLFF. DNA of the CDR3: TGTGCCAGCAGGGAGCGAGAAAAACTGTTTTTT.

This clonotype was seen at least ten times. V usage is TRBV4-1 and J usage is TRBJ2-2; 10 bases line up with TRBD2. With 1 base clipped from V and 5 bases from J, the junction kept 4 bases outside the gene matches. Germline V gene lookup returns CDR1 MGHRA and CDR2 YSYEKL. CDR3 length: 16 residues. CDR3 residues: CASSQGVSGRTGELFF. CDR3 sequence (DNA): TGCGCCAGCAGCCAAGGAGTTAGCGGGAGGACCGGGGAGCTGTTTTTT.

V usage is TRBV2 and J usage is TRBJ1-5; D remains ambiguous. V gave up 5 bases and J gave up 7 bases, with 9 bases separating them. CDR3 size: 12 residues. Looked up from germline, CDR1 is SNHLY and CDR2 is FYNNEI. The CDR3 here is CASSKFVQPQHF. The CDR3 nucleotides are TGTGCCAGCAGTAAGTTCGTACAGCCCCAGCATTTT.

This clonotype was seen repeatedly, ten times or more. CDR3 sequence (DNA): TGCAGCGCTCTAGATGATGGGGCGCCCACTGAAGCTTTCTTT. Its translation: CSALDDGAPTEAFF. J is TRBJ1-1 and V is TRBV20-1; the D gene is possibly TRBD1 (5 bases). Germline V gene sequence: CDR1 DFQATT, CDR2 SNEGSKA (reference sequence). This CDR3 has 14 residues.

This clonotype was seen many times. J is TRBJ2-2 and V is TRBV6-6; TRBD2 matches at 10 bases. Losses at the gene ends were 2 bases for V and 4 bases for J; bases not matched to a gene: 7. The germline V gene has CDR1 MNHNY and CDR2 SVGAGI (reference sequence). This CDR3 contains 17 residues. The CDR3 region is CASSYELAGVLTGELFF. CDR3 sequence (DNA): TGTGCCAGCAGTTACGAGCTAGCGGGGGTCCTCACCGGGGAGCTGTTTTTT.

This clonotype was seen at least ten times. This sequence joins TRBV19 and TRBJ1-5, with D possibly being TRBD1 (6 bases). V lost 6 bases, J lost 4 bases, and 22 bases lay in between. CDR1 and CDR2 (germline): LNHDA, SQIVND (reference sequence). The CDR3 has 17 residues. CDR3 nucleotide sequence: TGTGCCAGTAGCCCCCAGGGGTCCATTCAAGGGAATCAGCCCCAGCATTTT. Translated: CASSPQGSIQGNQPQHF. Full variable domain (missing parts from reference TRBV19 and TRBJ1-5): DGGITQSPKYLFRKEGQNVTLSCEQNLNHDAMYWYRQDPGQGLRLIYYSQIVNDFQKGDIAEGYSVSREKKESFPLTVTSAQKNPTAFYLCASSPQGSIQGNQPQHFGDGTRLSIL.

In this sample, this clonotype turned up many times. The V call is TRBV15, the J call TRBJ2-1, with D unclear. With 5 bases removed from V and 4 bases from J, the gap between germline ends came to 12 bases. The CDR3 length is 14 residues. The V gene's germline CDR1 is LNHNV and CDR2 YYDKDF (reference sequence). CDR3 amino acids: CATSLSGAYNEQFF. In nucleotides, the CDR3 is TGTGCCACCAGCTTATCAGGCGCATACAATGAGCAGTTCTTC.

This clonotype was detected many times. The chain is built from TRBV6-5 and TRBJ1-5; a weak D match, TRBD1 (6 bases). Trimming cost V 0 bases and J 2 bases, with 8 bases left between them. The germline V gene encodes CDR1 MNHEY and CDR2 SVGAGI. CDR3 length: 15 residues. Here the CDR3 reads CASSYSNRGNQPQHF. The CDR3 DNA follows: TGTGCCAGCAGTTACTCGAACAGGGGCAATCAGCCCCAGCATTTT.

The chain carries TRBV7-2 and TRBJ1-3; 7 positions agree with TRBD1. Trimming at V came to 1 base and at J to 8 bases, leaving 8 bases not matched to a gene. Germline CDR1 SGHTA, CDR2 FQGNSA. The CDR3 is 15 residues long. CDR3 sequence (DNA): TGTGCCAGCAGCTTAGTGGGGACAGTCTTGGACACCATATATTTT. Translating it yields CASSLVGTVLDTIYF. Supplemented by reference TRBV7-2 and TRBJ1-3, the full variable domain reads GAGVSQSPSNKVTEKGKDVELRCDPISGHTALYWYRQSLGQGLEFLIYFQGNSAPDKSGLPSDRFSAERTGGSVSTLTIQRTQQEDSAVYLCASSLVGTVLDTIYFGEGSWLTVV.

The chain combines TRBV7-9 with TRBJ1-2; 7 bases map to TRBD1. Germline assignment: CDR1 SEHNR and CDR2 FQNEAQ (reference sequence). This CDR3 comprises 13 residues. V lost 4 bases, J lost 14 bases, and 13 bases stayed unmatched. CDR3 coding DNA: TGTGCCAGCAGCTACGGGACAGAGCAATCTGGAACCTTC. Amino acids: CASSYGTEQSGTF.

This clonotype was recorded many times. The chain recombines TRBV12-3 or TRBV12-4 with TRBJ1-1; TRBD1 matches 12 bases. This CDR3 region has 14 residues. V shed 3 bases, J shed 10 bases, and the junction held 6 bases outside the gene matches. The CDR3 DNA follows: TGTGCCAGCAGTTTTGGGACAGGGGGCACGACAGCTTTCTTT. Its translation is CASSFGTGGTTAFF.